This T cell receptor beta chain was obtained from a study of blood T cells in healthy people across ages. For the second PCR, which ran for about 7 to 11 cycles, a sample-barcoded 5' primer and a J-beta primer mix were used. TCRdb passed the 5' RACE reads through MiXCR, listing each CDR3 protein once. The sample lists around 620,000 distinct CDR3 sequences; 25% to 30% were seen once. The CDR3 loop spans 14 amino acids. Losses at the gene ends were 5 bases for V and 5 bases for J; bases not matched to a gene: 6. The germline V gene encodes CDR1 SGHNT and CDR2 YENEEA. The table lists this clonotype with a few counts.

The chain employs TRBV11-3 and TRBJ2-7; the match to TRBD1 covers 10 bases. The clonotype comes from a woman in her 70s in good health. What was sequenced was blood. CDR3 sequence (DNA): TGTGCCAGCAGCCGAGGGACAGGGGCCCACGAGCAGTACTTC. Translated: CASSRGTGAHEQYF.